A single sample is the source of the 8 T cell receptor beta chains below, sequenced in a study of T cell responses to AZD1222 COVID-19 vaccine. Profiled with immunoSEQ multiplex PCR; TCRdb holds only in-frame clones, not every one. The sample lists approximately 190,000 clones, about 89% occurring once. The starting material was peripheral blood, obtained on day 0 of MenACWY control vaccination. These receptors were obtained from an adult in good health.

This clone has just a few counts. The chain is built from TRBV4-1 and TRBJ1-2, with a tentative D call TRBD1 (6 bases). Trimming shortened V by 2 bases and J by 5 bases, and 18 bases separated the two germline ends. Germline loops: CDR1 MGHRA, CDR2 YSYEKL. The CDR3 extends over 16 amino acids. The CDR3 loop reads CASSQQHEQGVYGYTF. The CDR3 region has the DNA TGCGCCAGCAGCCAACAACACGAACAGGGTGTATATGGCTACACCTTC.

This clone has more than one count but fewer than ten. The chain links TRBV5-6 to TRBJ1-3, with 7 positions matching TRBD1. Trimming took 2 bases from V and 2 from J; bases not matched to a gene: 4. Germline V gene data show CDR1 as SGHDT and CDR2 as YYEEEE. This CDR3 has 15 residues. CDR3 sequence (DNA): TGTGCCAGCAGCTTCCGGGACAGAGCTGGAAACACCATATATTTT. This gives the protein CASSFRDRAGNTIYF.

As DNA, the CDR3 is TGTGCCAGCAGCCGAAATAGCGGGAGCTCCTACAATGAGCAGTTCTTC. Residues: CASSRNSGSSYNEQFF. The chain is built from TRBV7-3 and TRBJ2-1; 9 bases align to TRBD2. The J segment lost 0 bases and the V segment lost 5 bases, leaving 5 bases of the junction unmatched. The length of the CDR3 is 16 residues. In germline, CDR1 is SGHTA, CDR2 FQGTGA.

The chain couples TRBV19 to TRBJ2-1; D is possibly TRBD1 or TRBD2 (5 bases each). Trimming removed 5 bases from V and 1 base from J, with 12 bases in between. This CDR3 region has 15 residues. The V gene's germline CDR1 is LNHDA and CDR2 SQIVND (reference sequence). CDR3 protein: CASSPGPPSYNEQFF. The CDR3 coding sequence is TGTGCCAGTAGTCCGGGACCACCATCCTACAATGAGCAGTTCTTC.

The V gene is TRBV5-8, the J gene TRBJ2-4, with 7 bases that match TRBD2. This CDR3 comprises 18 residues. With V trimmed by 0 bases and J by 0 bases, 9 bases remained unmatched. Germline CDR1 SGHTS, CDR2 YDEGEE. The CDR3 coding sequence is TGTGCCAGCAGCTTGGGTCCCCGGGGGGAACTAGCCAAAAACATTCAGTACTTC. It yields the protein CASSLGPRGELAKNIQYF.

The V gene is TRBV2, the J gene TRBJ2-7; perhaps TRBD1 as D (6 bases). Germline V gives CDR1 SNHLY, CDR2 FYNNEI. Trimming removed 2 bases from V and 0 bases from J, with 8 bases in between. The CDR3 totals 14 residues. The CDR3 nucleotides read TGTGCCAGCAGTGAATGGGACACCTCCTACGAGCAGTACTTC. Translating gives CASSEWDTSYEQYF. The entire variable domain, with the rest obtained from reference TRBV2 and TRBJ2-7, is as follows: EPEVTQTPSHQVTQMGQEVILRCVPISNHLYFYWYRQILGQKVEFLVSFYNNEISEKSEIFDDQFSVERPDGSNFTLKIRSTKLEDSAMYFCASSEWDTSYEQYFGPGTRLTVT.

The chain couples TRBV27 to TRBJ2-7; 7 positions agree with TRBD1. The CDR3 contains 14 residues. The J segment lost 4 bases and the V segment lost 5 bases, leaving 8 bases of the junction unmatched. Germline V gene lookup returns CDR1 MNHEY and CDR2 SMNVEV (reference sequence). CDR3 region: CASSRRDSAYEQYF. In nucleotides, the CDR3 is TGTGCCAGCAGTCGTCGGGACAGCGCGTACGAGCAGTACTTC.

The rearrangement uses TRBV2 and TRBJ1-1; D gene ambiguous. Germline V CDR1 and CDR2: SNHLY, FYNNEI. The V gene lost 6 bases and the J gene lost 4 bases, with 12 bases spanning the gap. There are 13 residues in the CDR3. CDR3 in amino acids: CASRVGESTEAFF. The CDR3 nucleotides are TGTGCCAGCAGAGTCGGGGAGAGCACTGAAGCTTTCTTT. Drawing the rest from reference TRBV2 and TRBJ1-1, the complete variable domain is EPEVTQTPSHQVTQMGQEVILRCVPISNHLYFYWYRQILGQKVEFLVSFYNNEISEKSEIFDDQFSVERPDGSNFTLKIRSTKLEDSAMYFCASRVGESTEAFFGQGTRLTVV.